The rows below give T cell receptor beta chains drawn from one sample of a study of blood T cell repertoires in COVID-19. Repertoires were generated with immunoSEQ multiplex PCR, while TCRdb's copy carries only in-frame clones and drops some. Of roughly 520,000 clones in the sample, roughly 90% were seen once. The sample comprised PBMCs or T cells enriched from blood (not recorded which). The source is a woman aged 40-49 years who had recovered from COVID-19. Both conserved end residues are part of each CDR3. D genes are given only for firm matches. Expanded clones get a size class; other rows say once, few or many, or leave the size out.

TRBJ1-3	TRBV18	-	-	TGTGCCAGCTCACCACCGAACCTCCAGGCCCCTAATTCTGGAAACACCATATATTTT	CASSPPNLQAPNSGNTIYF
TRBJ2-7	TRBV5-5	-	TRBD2	TGTGCCAGCAGCTTGGCGACTAGCGGTCTCCTCGAGCAGTACTTC	CASSLATSGLLEQYF
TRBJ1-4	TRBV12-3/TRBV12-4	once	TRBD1	TGTGCCAGCAGTTTTCGACAGGGGGAAAAACTGTTTTTT	CASSFRQGEKLFF
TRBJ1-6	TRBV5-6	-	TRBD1	TGTGCCAGCAGGTCGGACAGGGTTAATTCACCCCTCCACTTT	CASRSDRVNSPLHF
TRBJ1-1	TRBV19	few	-	TGTGCCAGTAGGACAGGTCGGAGTGGCACTGAAGCTTTCTTT	CASRTGRSGTEAFF
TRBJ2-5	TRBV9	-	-	TGTGCCAGCAGCTCCAGCCCCGGAGGCCCTGAGACCCAGTACTTC	CASSSSPGGPETQYF
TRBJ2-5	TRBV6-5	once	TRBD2	TGTGCCAGCAGTTCCCTTAGCGGGACTGAGACCCAGTACTTC	CASSSLSGTETQYF
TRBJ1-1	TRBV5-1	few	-	TGCGCCAGCAGCTTAGCCAGGGATGTCACTGAAGCTTTCTTT	CASSLARDVTEAFF
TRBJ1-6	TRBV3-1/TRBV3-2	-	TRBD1	TGTGCCAGCAGCCCCCGACAGGGGGCGACCTATAATTCACCCCTCCACTTT	CASSPRQGATYNSPLHF
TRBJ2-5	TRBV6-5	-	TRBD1	TGTGCCAGCAGTCCGGGACAGGGGTTCGGGACCCAGTACTTC	CASSPGQGFGTQYF
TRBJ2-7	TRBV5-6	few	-	TGTGCCAGCAGCGAACGCCGCAGTGGTGGGGCCGAACCGACGAATCAGTACTTC	CASSERRSGGAEPTNQYF
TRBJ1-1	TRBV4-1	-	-	TGCGCCAGCAGCCAAGAGTGGCCACTAAACACTGAAGCTTTCTTT	CASSQEWPLNTEAFF
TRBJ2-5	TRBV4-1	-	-	TGCGCCAGCAGCCAAGCTTTTGGGCGTACGGAGACCCAGTACTTC	CASSQAFGRTETQYF
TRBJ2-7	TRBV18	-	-	TGTGCCAGCTCACCGGACAAGAGCTCCTACGAGCAGTACTTC	CASSPDKSSYEQYF
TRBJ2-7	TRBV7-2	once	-	TGTGCCAGCAGCTTAGACAGGGCCGAATCCTACGAGCAGTACTTC	CASSLDRAESYEQYF
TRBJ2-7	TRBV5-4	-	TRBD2	TGTGCCAGCAGCTCGATAGCGGGACGATCTACCTACGAGCAGTACTTC	CASSSIAGRSTYEQYF
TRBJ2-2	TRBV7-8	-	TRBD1	TGTGCCAGCAGCTTGAGGGACAGGGGGCCCTCGAACACCGGGGAGCTGTTTTTT	CASSLRDRGPSNTGELFF
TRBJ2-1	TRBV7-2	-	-	TGTGCCAGCACCCCCTTTAGCTCCTTTGTCCATGAGCAGTTCTTC	CASTPFSSFVHEQFF
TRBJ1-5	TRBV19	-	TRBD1	TGTGCCAGTACTCGGCAGGGGGGATCGGCCCAGCATTTT	CASTRQGGSAQHF
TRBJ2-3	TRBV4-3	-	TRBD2	TGCGCCAGCAGCCAAGACGGACTAGCGGGAGACACAGATACGCAGTATTTT	CASSQDGLAGDTDTQYF
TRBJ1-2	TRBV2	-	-	TGTGCCAGCAGACTCGATTTATTTTATGGCTACACCTTC	CASRLDLFYGYTF
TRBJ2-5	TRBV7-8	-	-	TGTGCCAGCAGCTTAGACGTGCGGCCTGGCGAGACCCAGTACTTC	CASSLDVRPGETQYF
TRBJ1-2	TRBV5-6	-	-	TGTGCCAGCAGCTTGCCAGGAGGGGCTCTTAACTATGGCTACACCTTC	CASSLPGGALNYGYTF
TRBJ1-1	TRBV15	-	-	TGTGCCACCAGCTTTGTACGGGCTGAAGCTTTCTTT	CATSFVRAEAFF
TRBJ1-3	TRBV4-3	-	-	TGCGCCAGCAGCCAAGAGGTTCAGGGAAACACCATATATTTT	CASSQEVQGNTIYF
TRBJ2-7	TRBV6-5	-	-	TGTGCCAGCAGCCCCGGATACCGGGACATTCCCAAGTACTTC	CASSPGYRDIPKYF
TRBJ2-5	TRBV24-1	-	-	TGTGCCACCAACCTTAAACCGGGACATCGACAAGAGACCCAGTACTTC	CATNLKPGHRQETQYF
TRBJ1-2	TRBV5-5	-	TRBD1	TGTGCCAGCAGCTTGGCTCCGTCCAGACAGGGCGACTATGGCTACACCTTC	CASSLAPSRQGDYGYTF
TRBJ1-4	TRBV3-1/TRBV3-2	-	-	TGTGCCAGCAGCCAAGATAGAGAAGGGGTTAATGAAAAACTGTTTTTT	CASSQDREGVNEKLFF
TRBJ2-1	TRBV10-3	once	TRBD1	TGTGCCATCAGTGAGTCAGGGGCCGGGACAGGGGAAAACAATGAGCAGTTCTTC	CAISESGAGTGENNEQFF
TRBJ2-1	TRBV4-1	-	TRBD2	TGCGCCAGCAGTCCAAAATTCCCGACTAGCGGGAGCGGTGAGCAGTTCTTC	CASSPKFPTSGSGEQFF
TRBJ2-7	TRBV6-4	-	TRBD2	TGTGCCAGCAGTGAGACTAGCGGAGATTACGAGCAGTACTTC	CASSETSGDYEQYF
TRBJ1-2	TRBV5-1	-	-	TGCGCCAGCAGCTTCGACAGCTCCTATGGCTACACCTTC	CASSFDSSYGYTF
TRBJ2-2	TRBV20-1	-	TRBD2	TGCAGTGCTAGTGACTCTAGCGGGAACACCGGGGAGCTGTTTTTT	CSASDSSGNTGELFF
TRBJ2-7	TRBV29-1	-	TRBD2	TGCAGCGTTGAAGATCGGGGACTAGCGGGAGCTTCCTACGAGCAGTACTTC	CSVEDRGLAGASYEQYF
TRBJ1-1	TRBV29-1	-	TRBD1	TGCAGCGTAAACAGGGGGAACACTGAAGCTTTCTTT	CSVNRGNTEAFF
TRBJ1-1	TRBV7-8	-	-	TGTGCCAGCAGCCGGCGGGCAGAAGCTTTCTTT	CASSRRAEAFF
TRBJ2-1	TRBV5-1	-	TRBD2	TGCGCCAGCAGCTTGGGAAGGACTAGCGGGAGGAACAATGAGCAGTTCTTC	CASSLGRTSGRNNEQFF
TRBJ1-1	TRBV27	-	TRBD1	TGTGCCAGCAGACATCCGGGACAGGGAAGCACTGAAGCTTTCTTT	CASRHPGQGSTEAFF
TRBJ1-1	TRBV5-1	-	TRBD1	TGCGCCAGCAGCTTTCGGGGGACAGGAGGTATTATGAACACTGAAGCTTTCTTT	CASSFRGTGGIMNTEAFF